This is a list of T cell receptor beta chains from one sample in a study of T-cell reconstitution after alpha-beta-depleted transplantation in children. TCRdb re-called the PCR reads through MiXCR, storing one row per CDR3 protein. There are some 8,000 distinct CDR3 sequences in the sample; approximately 11% occur only once, and over 40% lies in the top ten. Sequenced here: PBMCs, mostly from graft donor cells, sampled 60 days after TCRalphabeta/CD19-depleted stem cell transplant. The origin of the receptors is a patient under 10 years old who had a stem cell transplant for inherited bone marrow failure, so the T cells may come from the graft donor. The CDR3 runs from the conserved cysteine through the conserved F or W. D genes are given only for firm matches. Clone size is given for some rows only: seen once, a few or many times, or a class if the clone is expanded.

D gene: TRBD1; J gene: TRBJ1-2; clone size: many; V gene: TRBV20-1; CDR3 DNA: TGCAGTGCTAGTTGGTTAGGGGGCGGCTATGGCTACACCTTC; CDR3 protein: CSASWLGGGYGYTF
D gene: NA; J gene: TRBJ1-1; clone size: NA; V gene: TRBV7-9; CDR3 DNA: TGTGCCAGCAGCTTAGATGGTCACACTGAAGCTTTCTTT; CDR3 protein: CASSLDGHTEAFF
D gene: NA; J gene: TRBJ2-3; clone size: medium-sized; V gene: TRBV3-1; CDR3 DNA: TGTGCCAGCAGCGAATATACGCAGTATTTT; CDR3 protein: CASSEYTQYF
D gene: NA; J gene: TRBJ2-3; clone size: many; V gene: TRBV4-3; CDR3 DNA: TGCGCCAGCAGCCAAGATCTTGGGACTCCTCGCACAGATACGCAGTATTTT; CDR3 protein: CASSQDLGTPRTDTQYF
D gene: NA; J gene: TRBJ1-2; clone size: NA; V gene: TRBV6-2/TRBV6-3; CDR3 DNA: TGTGCCAGCAGACAGGGCTATGGCTACACCTTC; CDR3 protein: CASRQGYGYTF
D gene: NA; J gene: TRBJ2-4; clone size: medium-sized; V gene: TRBV7-9; CDR3 DNA: TGTGCCAGCAGCTTAGACGGCAGGCCTTTAAACATTCAGTACTTC; CDR3 protein: CASSLDGRPLNIQYF
D gene: NA; J gene: TRBJ1-5; clone size: many; V gene: TRBV19; CDR3 DNA: TGTGCCAGTAGTTTAAGGGGTGGCGGCAATCAGCCCCAGCATTTT; CDR3 protein: CASSLRGGGNQPQHF
D gene: NA; J gene: TRBJ2-5; clone size: many; V gene: TRBV14; CDR3 DNA: TGTGCCAGCAGCCAGTCGAGGGAGACCCAGTACTTC; CDR3 protein: CASSQSRETQYF
D gene: TRBD2; J gene: TRBJ2-2; clone size: NA; V gene: TRBV24-1; CDR3 DNA: TGTGCCACCAGTGATTTGACTAGCGGGACGAACACCGGGGAGCTGTTTTTT; CDR3 protein: CATSDLTSGTNTGELFF
D gene: TRBD1; J gene: TRBJ2-1; clone size: many; V gene: TRBV5-1; CDR3 DNA: TGCGCCAGCAGAGACAGGGGGAGTAGGTTCTTC; CDR3 protein: CASRDRGSRFF
D gene: NA; J gene: TRBJ1-6; clone size: many; V gene: TRBV7-9; CDR3 DNA: TGTGCCAGCAGCTTAGAACAGTATAATTCACCCCTCCACTTT; CDR3 protein: CASSLEQYNSPLHF
D gene: TRBD1; J gene: TRBJ2-6; clone size: many; V gene: TRBV27; CDR3 DNA: TGTGCCAGCAGTCCACTCACCGACAGGGCCTCTAGCTCTGGGGCCAACGTCCTGACTTTC; CDR3 protein: CASSPLTDRASSSGANVLTF
D gene: TRBD2; J gene: TRBJ2-2; clone size: many; V gene: TRBV6-5; CDR3 DNA: TGTGCCAGCAGTTACTCGACTAGCGGGACCGGGGAGCTGTTTTTT; CDR3 protein: CASSYSTSGTGELFF
D gene: TRBD1; J gene: TRBJ2-3; clone size: many; V gene: TRBV7-9; CDR3 DNA: TGTGCCAGCAGCCCCTCCAGGACAGGGCGCCGCACAGATACGCAGTATTTT; CDR3 protein: CASSPSRTGRRTDTQYF
D gene: NA; J gene: TRBJ2-5; clone size: NA; V gene: TRBV5-1; CDR3 DNA: TGCGCCAGCAGCTTGACGGGAGTGGAAGAGACCCAGTACTTC; CDR3 protein: CASSLTGVEETQYF
D gene: TRBD1; J gene: TRBJ1-1; clone size: many; V gene: TRBV27; CDR3 DNA: TGTGCCAGCAGTTTGCGCAGGGGGTGGGAAGCTTTCTTT; CDR3 protein: CASSLRRGWEAFF